This entry lists 25 T cell receptor beta chains sequenced from one sample in a study of blood T cell repertoires in COVID-19. Generated by immunoSEQ multiplex PCR, the TCRdb table keeps only in-frame clones and is missing some. The repertoire consists of roughly 150,000 clones, with around 80% occurring once and the leading ten covering roughly a fifth. Source material: peripheral blood. The receptors were gathered from a woman in her 70s who had recovered from COVID-19.

This clone was seen just once. J is TRBJ2-5 and V is TRBV7-8; 8 nucleotides line up with TRBD2. The CDR3 loop spans 16 amino acids. V lost 1 base and J lost 1; bases outside the gene matches: 5. Per germline, CDR1 SGHVS and CDR2 FQNEAQ. CDR3 sequence (DNA): TGTGCCAGCAGCTTAGGGGGACTAGGACCCCAAGAGACCCAGTACTTC. Translated, it gives CASSLGGLGPQETQYF.

The rearrangement joins TRBV2 to TRBJ1-4; no clear D gene. Germline lookup yields CDR1 SNHLY and CDR2 FYNNEI. The CDR3 sequence is 14 residues long. V gave up 6 bases and J gave up 8 bases, with 16 bases separating them. In DNA, the CDR3 is TGTGCCAGCAGCCTGACGGAGACGGGGGAAAAACTGTTTTTT. Translating it yields CASSLTETGEKLFF.

The chain carries TRBV9 and TRBJ2-1, with TRBD2 identical over 7 bases. The trim removed 4 bases at V and 2 bases at J, leaving 9 bases unmatched. This CDR3 region has 16 residues. Germline V gene data show CDR1 as SGDLS and CDR2 as YYNGEE. CDR3 amino acids: CASSPLGGGPYNEQFF. CDR3 DNA sequence: TGTGCCAGCAGCCCCCTGGGGGGAGGGCCCTACAATGAGCAGTTCTTC. The full variable domain, rest sourced from reference TRBV9 and TRBJ2-1, is DSGVTQTPKHLITATGQRVTLRCSPRSGDLSVYWYQQSLDQGLQFLIQYYNGEERAKGNILERFSAQQFPDLHSELNLSSLELGDSALYFCASSPLGGGPYNEQFFGPGTRLTVL.

The chain links TRBV18 to TRBJ2-2; possible D gene TRBD1, 6 bases. The germline V and J ends were trimmed by 1 base and 3 bases, with 12 bases remaining between them. This CDR3 spans 16 amino acids. Per the germline V gene, CDR1 is KGHSH and CDR2 is LQKENI. The CDR3 DNA is TGTGCCAGCTCACCACGGGCAGGGGTGGACACCGGGGAGCTGTTTTTT. Residues: CASSPRAGVDTGELFF.

This sequence joins TRBV5-5 and TRBJ1-4, with TRBD1 matching 8 bases. This CDR3 has 14 residues. Looked up from germline, CDR1 is SGHKS and CDR2 is YYEKEE (reference sequence). V lost 6 bases, J lost 5 bases, and 6 bases stayed unmatched. The chain's CDR3 is CASTRQGINEKLFF. CDR3 bases: TGTGCCAGCACCCGACAGGGGATCAATGAAAAACTGTTTTTT. The full variable domain, its missing parts supplied by reference TRBV5-5 and TRBJ1-4, is DAGVTQSPTHLIKTRGQQVTLRCSPISGHKSVSWYQQVLGQGPQFIFQYYEKEERGRGNFPDRFSARQFPNYSSELNVNALLLGDSALYLCASTRQGINEKLFFGSGTQLSVL.

The chain is built from TRBV19 and TRBJ1-1, with TRBD1 as a possible D gene (5 bases). V was clipped by 7 bases and J by 1 base, with 16 bases between them. From germline, CDR1 is LNHDA and CDR2 SQIVND (reference sequence). The CDR3 has 15 residues. The CDR3 loop reads CASIPRGLGNTEAFF. DNA for the CDR3: TGTGCCAGTATCCCCCGGGGGTTGGGGAACACTGAAGCTTTCTTT.

The chain couples TRBV19 to TRBJ2-7, with D tentatively TRBD2 (6 bases). Germline CDR1 reads LNHDA; CDR2 reads SQIVND (reference sequence). The CDR3 totals 11 residues. V gave up 10 bases and J gave up 2 bases, with 9 bases separating them. CDR3 nucleotides: TGTGCCACCACGGGGGCCTACGAGCAGTACTTC. Translated: CATTGAYEQYF. Complete variable domain (other parts from reference TRBV19 and TRBJ2-7): DGGITQSPKYLFRKEGQNVTLSCEQNLNHDAMYWYRQDPGQGLRLIYYSQIVNDFQKGDIAEGYSVSREKKESFPLTVTSAQKNPTAFYLCATTGAYEQYFGPGTRLTVT.

The rearrangement joins TRBV9 to TRBJ2-3; possible D gene TRBD2, 6 bases. Germline lookup yields CDR1 SGDLS and CDR2 YYNGEE. Trimming took 1 base from V and 0 from J, leaving 9 bases between them. The CDR3 is 15 amino acids. In DNA form, the CDR3 reads TGTGCCAGCAGCGTATCCGGGACTAGCACAGATACGCAGTATTTT. Translation: CASSVSGTSTDTQYF. Together with reference TRBV9 and TRBJ2-3, the CDR3 gives the full variable domain: DSGVTQTPKHLITATGQRVTLRCSPRSGDLSVYWYQQSLDQGLQFLIQYYNGEERAKGNILERFSAQQFPDLHSELNLSSLELGDSALYFCASSVSGTSTDTQYFGPGTRLTVL.

The J gene is TRBJ1-1, the V gene TRBV27; the D is unclear. CDR3 length equals 12 residues. Germline CDR1 reads MNHEY; CDR2 reads SMNVEV (reference sequence). Trimming shortened V by 5 bases and J by 0 bases, and 4 bases separated the two germline ends. In DNA form, the CDR3 reads TGTGCCAGCAGTCGTATGAACACTGAAGCTTTCTTT. Translation gives CASSRMNTEAFF.

The J gene is TRBJ1-4, the V gene TRBV18; D perhaps matches TRBD1 (5 bases). The V end lost 1 base, the J end lost 7 bases, and 10 bases lay between the germline ends. Germline V CDR1 and CDR2: KGHSH, LQKENI. The CDR3 is 14 residues long. The CDR3 DNA follows: TGTGCCAGCTCACCACGGGCAGGGCGTGAAAAACTGTTTTTT. As protein: CASSPRAGREKLFF.

The rearrangement joins TRBV9 to TRBJ1-3; 9 positions match TRBD1. This CDR3 has 17 amino acids. CDR1 and CDR2 (germline): SGDLS, YYNGEE. V dropped 4 bases and J dropped 1; count of bases not matched to a gene: 9. In nucleotides, the CDR3 is TGTGCCAGCAGCTTGGTTTCGGGGACAGGGTCTGGAAACACCATATATTTT. It yields the protein CASSLVSGTGSGNTIYF.

The chain recombines TRBV7-9 with TRBJ2-7, with TRBD1 as a possible D gene (6 bases). CDR3 length: 15 residues. Germline V lookup: CDR1 SEHNR, CDR2 FQNEAQ (reference sequence). V was shortened by 1 base and J by 0 bases, with 10 bases between the two germline ends. CDR3 coding DNA: TGTGCCAGCAGCTTAGTCCAGGGGACCTCCTACGAGCAGTACTTC. Translating gives CASSLVQGTSYEQYF.

This chain joins TRBV15 and TRBJ2-7; tentatively, D is TRBD2 (6 bases). Trimming took off 1 base at V and 4 bases at J, with 11 bases between the two ends. This CDR3 contains 14 residues. Germline CDR1 LNHNV, CDR2 YYDKDF (reference sequence). The CDR3 sequence: CATSRGAGTYEQYF. CDR3 bases: TGTGCCACCAGCAGAGGGGCTGGGACTTACGAGCAGTACTTC.

The rearrangement joins TRBV19 to TRBJ2-1; the match to TRBD2 covers 9 bases. Germline assignment: CDR1 LNHDA and CDR2 SQIVND (reference sequence). After removal of 8 bases from V and 4 bases from J, the junction contained 9 bases not matched to a gene. This CDR3 has 15 amino acids. The chain's CDR3 is CASCKTSGLYNEQFF. In DNA form, the CDR3 reads TGTGCCAGTTGTAAGACTAGCGGACTTTACAATGAGCAGTTCTTC. Full variable domain (remainder filled in from reference TRBV19 and TRBJ2-1): DGGITQSPKYLFRKEGQNVTLSCEQNLNHDAMYWYRQDPGQGLRLIYYSQIVNDFQKGDIAEGYSVSREKKESFPLTVTSAQKNPTAFYLCASCKTSGLYNEQFFGPGTRLTVL.

This clone was found many times. The V and J genes are TRBV12-3 or TRBV12-4 and TRBJ1-2; 9 bases align to TRBD1. The CDR3 is 13 amino acids. J gave up 7 bases and V 6 bases, and 6 bases lay outside the gene matches. CDR3 sequence: CASRPQGAGGYTF. As DNA, the CDR3 is TGTGCCAGCAGGCCACAGGGGGCGGGTGGCTACACCTTC.

The V call is TRBV5-1, the J call TRBJ2-5, with D uncertain. The germline V gene has CDR1 SGHRS and CDR2 YFSETQ. This CDR3 is built from 14 residues. With 0 bases removed from V and 1 base from J, the gap between germline ends came to 7 bases. The CDR3 bases are TGCGCCAGCAGCTTGGTTGGCAGCCAAGAGACCCAGTACTTC. It translates to CASSLVGSQETQYF.

The V call is TRBV2, the J call TRBJ1-3, with 7 bases that match TRBD1. The CDR3 has 14 amino acids. V shed 2 bases, J shed 2 bases, and the junction held 0 bases outside the gene matches. Germline CDR1 and CDR2: SNHLY and FYNNEI. The CDR3 coding sequence is TGTGCCAGCAGTGAACAGGGGGCTGGAAACACCATATATTTT. The encoded protein is CASSEQGAGNTIYF.

The gene calls are TRBV29-1 and TRBJ1-2; 8 bases are shared with TRBD1. Germline V gene data show CDR1 as SQVTM and CDR2 as ANQGSEA. Unmatched junction bases numbered 2, after V lost 7 bases and J lost 1 base. The CDR3 has 12 amino acids. In DNA form, the CDR3 reads TGCAGCGGCGACAGGGGTAACTATGGCTACACCTTC. Its translation is CSGDRGNYGYTF.

J is TRBJ1-4 and V is TRBV18; D not certain. The CDR3 sequence is 13 residues long. Germline lookup yields CDR1 KGHSH and CDR2 LQKENI. V lost 4 bases and J 8 bases, leaving 11 bases between the germline ends. The CDR3 DNA reads as TGTGCCAGCTCACGGGGAGTCAAAGAAAAACTGTTTTTT. Protein: CASSRGVKEKLFF. Complete variable domain (other parts from reference TRBV18 and TRBJ1-4): NAGVMQNPRHLVRRRGQEARLRCSPMKGHSHVYWYRQLPEEGLKFMVYLQKENIIDESGMPKERFSAEFPKEGPSILRIQQVVRGDSAAYFCASSRGVKEKLFFGSGTQLSVL.

The chain links TRBV18 to TRBJ2-4; TRBD1 aligns across 7 bases. The junction had 4 bases not matched to a gene; V was cut back by 2 bases and J by 0 bases. Germline V gives CDR1 KGHSH, CDR2 LQKENI. The CDR3 loop spans 16 amino acids. The CDR3 DNA is TGTGCCAGCTCACCAACAACAGGGGTAGCCAAAAACATTCAGTACTTC. The encoded protein is CASSPTTGVAKNIQYF.

V gene TRBV10-3 combines with J gene TRBJ1-2, with 7 bases aligning to TRBD1. The CDR3 loop spans 14 amino acids. Germline-derived CDR1 and CDR2 are ENHRY and SYGVKD. V gave up 0 bases and J gave up 10 bases; unmatched junction bases: 8. The CDR3 bases are TGTGCCATCAGTGAGTCGGGGCAGGGGGTAGTCTACACCTTC. Amino acids: CAISESGQGVVYTF.

The chain joins TRBV5-5 to TRBJ1-1; D is perhaps TRBD1 (6 bases). In germline, CDR1 is SGHKS, CDR2 YYEKEE (reference sequence). V was clipped by 0 bases and J by 11 bases, with 11 bases between them. The CDR3 extends over 12 amino acids. The CDR3, as DNA: TGTGCCAGCAGCTTGGTGGACAGAGGGGCTTTCTTT. Protein: CASSLVDRGAFF.

This clone was seen more than once but under ten times. CDR3 protein: CSVVGGARVNEQFF. The CDR3 DNA is TGCAGCGTTGTGGGAGGGGCCAGGGTCAATGAGCAGTTCTTC. This chain joins TRBV29-1 and TRBJ2-1; 7 nucleotides match TRBD2. CDR1 and CDR2 from the germline V gene are SQVTM and ANQGSEA. CDR3 length: 14 amino acids. Trimming took 4 bases from V and 6 from J; bases not matched to a gene: 9.

The chain joins TRBV19 to TRBJ2-7, with 16 nucleotides matching TRBD2. Germline lookup yields CDR1 LNHDA and CDR2 SQIVND (reference sequence). The CDR3 runs to 18 residues. V was pared by 5 bases and J by 6 bases, with 13 bases of the junction left unmatched. The CDR3 DNA sequence: TGTGCCAGTAGTCCCTGGGGGGGACTAGCGGGAGGGCCTTTCGAGCAGTACTTC. Translated, it gives CASSPWGGLAGGPFEQYF.

In this sample, this clone turned up a few times. The DNA of the CDR3 is TGTGCCAGCAGCGAAGGTGCTAGCGGGAGGGCGAACCGCTGGGATACGCAGTATTTT. It encodes CASSEGASGRANRWDTQYF. The rearrangement joins TRBV7-8 to TRBJ2-3; 12 bases match TRBD2. V was clipped by 5 bases and J by 6 bases; unmatched bases: 18. The germline CDR1 and CDR2 sequences are SGHVS and FQNEAQ. CDR3 size: 19 residues.